This TCR beta chain was recorded in a study of cytomegalovirus exposure and HLA in healthy donors. About the study: A preliminary data release comprised around 85 million unique TCRs obtained from HLA-typed donors. When 300 to 500 donors were genotyped, approximately 80% of them were found to fall in the Caucasian-associated ancestry cluster. Findings and limits, study-wide: There was a cluster of highly shared sequence variants that was likely a sequencing artifact.

V lost 0 bases, J lost 1 base, and 5 bases lay in between. CDR3 length equals 14 residues. Germline V gene lookup returns CDR1 SGDLS and CDR2 YYNGEE. As for this clone: The antigen remains undetermined.

Both 60 Vbeta primers and 13 Jbeta primers went into the PCR. Per the original data handling: Among the unique TCR beta chains that a later analysis counted, about 85 million in all, 9.5 million to 12 million were shared. Only in-frame clones appear in the TCRdb table, and some are missing; sequencing was by immunoSEQ multiplex PCR. V, J and clone size were drawn from that table, and D and trimming were deduced from the DNA. The ten most abundant clones cover roughly 1% of a sample with some 120,000 clones. Sequencing was done on a sample of PBMCs. The chain is built from TRBV9 and TRBJ1-5; no clear D gene. This receptor was taken from a man aged 18 to 30 in good health and CMV-seronegative. Written as DNA, the CDR3 is TGTGCCAGCAGCGTAGCTGGCAGCAATCAGCCCCAGCATTTT. Protein sequence: CASSVAGSNQPQHF.